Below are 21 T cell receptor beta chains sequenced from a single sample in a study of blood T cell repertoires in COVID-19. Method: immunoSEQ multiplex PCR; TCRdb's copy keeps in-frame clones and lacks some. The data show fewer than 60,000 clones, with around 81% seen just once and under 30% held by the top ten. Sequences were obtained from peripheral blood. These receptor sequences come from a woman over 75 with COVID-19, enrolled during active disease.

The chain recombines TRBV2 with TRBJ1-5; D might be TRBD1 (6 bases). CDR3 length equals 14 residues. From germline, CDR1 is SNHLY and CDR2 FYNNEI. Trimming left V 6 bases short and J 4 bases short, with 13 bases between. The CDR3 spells CASRKGVGNQPQHF. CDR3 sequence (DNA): TGTGCCAGCAGAAAGGGGGTTGGTAATCAGCCCCAGCATTTT.

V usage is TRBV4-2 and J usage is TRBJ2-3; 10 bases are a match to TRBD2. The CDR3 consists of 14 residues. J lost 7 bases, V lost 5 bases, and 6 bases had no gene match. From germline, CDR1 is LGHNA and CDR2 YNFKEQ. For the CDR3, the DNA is TGTGCCAGCAGCTCTAGCGGGAGTCCTTATACGCAGTATTTT. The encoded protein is CASSSSGSPYTQYF.

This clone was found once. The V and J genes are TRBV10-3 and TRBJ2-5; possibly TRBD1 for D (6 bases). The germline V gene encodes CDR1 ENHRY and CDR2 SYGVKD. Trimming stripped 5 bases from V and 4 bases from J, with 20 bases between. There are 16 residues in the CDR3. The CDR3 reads CAISPNLGQGGETQYF. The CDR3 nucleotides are TGTGCCATCAGTCCGAACCTCGGGCAAGGGGGAGAGACCCAGTACTTC.

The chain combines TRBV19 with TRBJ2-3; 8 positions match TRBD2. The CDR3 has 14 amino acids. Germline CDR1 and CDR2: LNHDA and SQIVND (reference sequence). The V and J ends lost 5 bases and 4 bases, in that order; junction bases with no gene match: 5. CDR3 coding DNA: TGTGCCAGTAGTCATCGGGGGGGGGCAGATACGCAGTATTTT. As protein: CASSHRGGADTQYF.

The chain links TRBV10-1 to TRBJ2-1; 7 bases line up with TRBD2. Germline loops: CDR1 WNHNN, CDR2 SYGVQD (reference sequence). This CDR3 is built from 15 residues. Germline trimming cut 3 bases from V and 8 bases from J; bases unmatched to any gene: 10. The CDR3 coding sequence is TGCGCCAGCAGTGAAAAGACTAGCCTCACGGATGAGCAGTTCTTC. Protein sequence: CASSEKTSLTDEQFF.

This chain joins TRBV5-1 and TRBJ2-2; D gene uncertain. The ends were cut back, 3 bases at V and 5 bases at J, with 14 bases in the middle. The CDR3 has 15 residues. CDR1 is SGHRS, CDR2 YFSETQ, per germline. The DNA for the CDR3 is TGCGCCAGCAGCTCGGCTTCTACTAAAACCGGGGAGCTGTTTTTT. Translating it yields CASSSASTKTGELFF.

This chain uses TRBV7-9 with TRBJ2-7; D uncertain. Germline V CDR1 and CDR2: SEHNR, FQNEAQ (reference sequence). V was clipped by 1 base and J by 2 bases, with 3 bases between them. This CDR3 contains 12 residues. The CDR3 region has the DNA TGTGCCAGCAGCTTAGGAGCCTACGAGCAGTACTTC. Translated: CASSLGAYEQYF.

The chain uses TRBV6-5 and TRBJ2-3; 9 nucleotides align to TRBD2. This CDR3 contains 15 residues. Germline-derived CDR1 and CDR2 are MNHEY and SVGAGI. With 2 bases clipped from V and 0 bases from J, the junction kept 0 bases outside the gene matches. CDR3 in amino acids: CASSYSGRSTDTQYF. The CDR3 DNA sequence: TGTGCCAGCAGTTACAGCGGGAGGAGCACAGATACGCAGTATTTT.

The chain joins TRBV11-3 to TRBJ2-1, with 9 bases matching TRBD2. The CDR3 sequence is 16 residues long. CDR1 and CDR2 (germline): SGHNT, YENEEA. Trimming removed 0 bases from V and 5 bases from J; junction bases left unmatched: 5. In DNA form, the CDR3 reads TGTGCCAGCAGCTTAGATGGCGGGAGGGCTGACAATGAGCAGTTCTTC. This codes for CASSLDGGRADNEQFF.

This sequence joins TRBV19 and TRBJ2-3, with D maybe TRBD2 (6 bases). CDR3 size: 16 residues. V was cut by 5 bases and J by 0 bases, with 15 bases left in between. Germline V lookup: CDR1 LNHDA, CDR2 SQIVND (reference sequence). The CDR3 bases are TGTGCCAGTAGTTTTACGACTAGGGGTAGCACAGATACGCAGTATTTT. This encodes CASSFTTRGSTDTQYF.

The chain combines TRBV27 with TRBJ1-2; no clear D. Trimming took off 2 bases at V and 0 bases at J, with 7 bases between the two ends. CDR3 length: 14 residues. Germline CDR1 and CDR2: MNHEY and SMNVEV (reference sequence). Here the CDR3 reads CASSLQNSNYGYTF. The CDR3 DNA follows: TGTGCCAGCAGTTTACAGAATTCTAACTATGGCTACACCTTC.

This CDR3 is CASRRVNTGELFF. The CDR3 DNA sequence: TGTGCCAGCAGGCGGGTGAACACCGGGGAGCTGTTTTTT. The chain has TRBV3-1 (or the pseudogene TRBV3-2) and TRBJ2-2; D may be TRBD2 (5 bases). Germline CDR1 and CDR2: LGHDT and YNNKEL (reference sequence). The V end lost 6 bases, the J end lost 1 base, and 6 bases lay between the germline ends. The CDR3 contains 13 residues.

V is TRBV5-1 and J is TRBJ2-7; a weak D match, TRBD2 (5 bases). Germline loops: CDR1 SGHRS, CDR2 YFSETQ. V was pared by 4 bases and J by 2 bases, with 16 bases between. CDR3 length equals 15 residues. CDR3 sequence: CASSTSSGLTYEQYF. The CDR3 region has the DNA TGCGCCAGCAGCACCTCCAGCGGACTTACCTACGAGCAGTACTTC.

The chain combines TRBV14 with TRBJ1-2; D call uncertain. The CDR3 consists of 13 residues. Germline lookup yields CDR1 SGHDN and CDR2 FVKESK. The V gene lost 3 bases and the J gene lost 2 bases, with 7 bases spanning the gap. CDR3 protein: CASSHRLNYGYTF. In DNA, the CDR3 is TGTGCCAGCAGCCATCGACTCAACTATGGCTACACCTTC.

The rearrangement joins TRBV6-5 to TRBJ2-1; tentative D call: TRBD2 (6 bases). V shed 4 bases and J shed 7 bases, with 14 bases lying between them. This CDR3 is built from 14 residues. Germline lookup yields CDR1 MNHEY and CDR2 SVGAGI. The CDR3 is CASSSGTGMNEQFF. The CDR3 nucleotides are TGTGCCAGCAGTTCCGGGACTGGTATGAATGAGCAGTTCTTC.

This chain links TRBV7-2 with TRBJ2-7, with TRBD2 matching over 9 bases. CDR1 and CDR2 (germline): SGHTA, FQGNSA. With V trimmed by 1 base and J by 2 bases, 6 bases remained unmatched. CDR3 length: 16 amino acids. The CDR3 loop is CASSLGPAGGPYEQYF. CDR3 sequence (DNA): TGTGCCAGCAGCTTAGGACCCGCGGGAGGGCCCTACGAGCAGTACTTC.

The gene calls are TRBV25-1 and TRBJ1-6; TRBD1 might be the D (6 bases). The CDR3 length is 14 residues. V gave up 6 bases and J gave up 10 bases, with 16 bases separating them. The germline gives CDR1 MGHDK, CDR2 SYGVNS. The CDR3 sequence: CASRSGGSASPLHF. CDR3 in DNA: TGTGCCAGCAGATCTGGGGGCAGCGCCTCACCCCTCCACTTT. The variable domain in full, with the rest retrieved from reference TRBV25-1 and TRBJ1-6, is EADIYQTPRYLVIGTGKKITLECSQTMGHDKMYWYQQDPGMELHLIHYSYGVNSTEKGDLSSESTVSRIRTEHFPLTLESARPSHTSQYLCASRSGGSASPLHFGNGTRLTVT.

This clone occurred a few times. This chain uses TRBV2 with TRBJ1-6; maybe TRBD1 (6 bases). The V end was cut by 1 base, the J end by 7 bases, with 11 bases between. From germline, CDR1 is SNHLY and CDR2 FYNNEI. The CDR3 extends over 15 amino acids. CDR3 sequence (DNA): TGTGCCAGCAGTGAAGTCAGGGGAAACAATTCACCCCTCCACTTT. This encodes CASSEVRGNNSPLHF.

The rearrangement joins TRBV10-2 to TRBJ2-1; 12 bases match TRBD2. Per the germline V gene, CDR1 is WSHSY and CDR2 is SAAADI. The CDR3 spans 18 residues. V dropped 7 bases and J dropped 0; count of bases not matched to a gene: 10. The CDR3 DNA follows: TGCGCCAGCACGGCTAGCGGGAGGGCCTCGAGCTCCTACAATGAGCAGTTCTTC. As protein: CASTASGRASSSYNEQFF.

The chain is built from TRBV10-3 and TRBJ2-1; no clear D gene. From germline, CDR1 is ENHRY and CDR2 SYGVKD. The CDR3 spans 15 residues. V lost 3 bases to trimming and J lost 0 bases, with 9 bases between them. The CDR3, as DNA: TGTGCCATCAGTGAACCTAGAGGCTCCTACAATGAGCAGTTCTTC. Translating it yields CAISEPRGSYNEQFF.

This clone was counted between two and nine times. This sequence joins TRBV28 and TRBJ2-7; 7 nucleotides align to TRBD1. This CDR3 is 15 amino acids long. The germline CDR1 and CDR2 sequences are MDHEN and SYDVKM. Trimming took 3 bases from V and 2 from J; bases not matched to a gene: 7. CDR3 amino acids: CASSFDREKAYEQYF. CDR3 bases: TGTGCCAGCAGTTTTGACAGGGAGAAGGCCTACGAGCAGTACTTC. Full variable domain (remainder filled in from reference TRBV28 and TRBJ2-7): DVKVTQSSRYLVKRTGEKVFLECVQDMDHENMFWYRQDPGLGLRLIYFSYDVKMKEKGDIPEGYSVSREKKERFSLILESASTNQTSMYLCASSFDREKAYEQYFGPGTRLTVT.